This T cell receptor beta chain was observed in a study of blood T cell repertoires in COVID-19. Background on the study: T cells, B-cell-depleted T cells, or PBMCs supplied cDNA or gDNA.

The CDR3 totals 15 residues. J gave up 0 bases and V 5 bases, and 6 bases lay outside the gene matches. CDR1 and CDR2 (germline): MDHEN, SYDVKM. Symptom resolution, clearance, or two negative PCRs marked donors in Cohort 3 as recovered. Method: immunoSEQ multiplex PCR; TCRdb's copy keeps in-frame clones and lacks some. This table has 350,000 or so clones, roughly 87% appearing once. About this clone: The identical CDR3 is also encoded by other nucleotide sequences in the sample.

This receptor was obtained from a woman aged 25-40 years who had recovered from COVID-19. The chain employs TRBV28 and TRBJ1-1; 7 bases fit TRBD1. Material: PBMCs or T cells enriched from blood (not recorded which). Written as DNA, the CDR3 is TGTGCCAGCAGTCCCCGGACAGGAATGAACACTGAAGCTTTCTTT. This codes for CASSPRTGMNTEAFF.